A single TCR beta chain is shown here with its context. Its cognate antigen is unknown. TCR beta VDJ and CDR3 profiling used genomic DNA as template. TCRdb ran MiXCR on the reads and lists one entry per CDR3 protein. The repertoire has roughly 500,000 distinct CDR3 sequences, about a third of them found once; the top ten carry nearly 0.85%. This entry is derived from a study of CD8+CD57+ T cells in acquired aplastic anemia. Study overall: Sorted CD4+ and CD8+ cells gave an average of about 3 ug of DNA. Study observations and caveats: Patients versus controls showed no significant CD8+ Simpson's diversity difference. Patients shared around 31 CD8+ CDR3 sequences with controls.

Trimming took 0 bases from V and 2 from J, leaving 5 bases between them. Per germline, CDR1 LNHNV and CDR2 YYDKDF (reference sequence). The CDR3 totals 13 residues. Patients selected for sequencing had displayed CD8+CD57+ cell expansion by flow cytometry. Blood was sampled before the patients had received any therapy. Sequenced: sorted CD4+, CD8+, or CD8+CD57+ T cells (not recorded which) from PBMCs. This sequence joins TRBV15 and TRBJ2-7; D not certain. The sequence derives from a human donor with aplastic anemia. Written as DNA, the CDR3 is TGTGCCACCAGCAGAGATCAGACCTACGAGCAGTACTTC. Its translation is CATSRDQTYEQYF.